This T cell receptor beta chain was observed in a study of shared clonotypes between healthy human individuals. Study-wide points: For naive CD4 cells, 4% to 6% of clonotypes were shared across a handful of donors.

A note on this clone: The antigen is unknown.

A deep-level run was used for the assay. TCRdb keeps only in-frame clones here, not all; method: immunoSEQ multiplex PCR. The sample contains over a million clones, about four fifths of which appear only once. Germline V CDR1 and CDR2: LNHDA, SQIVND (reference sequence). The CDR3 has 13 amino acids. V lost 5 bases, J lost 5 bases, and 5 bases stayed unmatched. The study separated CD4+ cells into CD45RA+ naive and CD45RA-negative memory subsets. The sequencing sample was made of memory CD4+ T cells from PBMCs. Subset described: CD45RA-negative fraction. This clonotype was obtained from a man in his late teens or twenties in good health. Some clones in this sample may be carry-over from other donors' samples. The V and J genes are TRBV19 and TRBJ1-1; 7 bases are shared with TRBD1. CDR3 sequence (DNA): TGTGCCAGTAGTGTGGACAGGTCTACTGAAGCTTTCTTT. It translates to CASSVDRSTEAFF.